These 19 T cell receptor beta chains came from one sample sequenced in a study of blood T cell repertoires in COVID-19 (dated by TCRdb to the early 2020s). Libraries were constructed by the immunoSEQ multiplex PCR assay. Not all clones reach the TCRdb copy of this immuneACCESS table, which keeps in-frame sequences only. Checked studies attribute under half of the gap to unresolved V genes and leave the rest unexplained. Recorded for this sample are roughly 380,000 clones; 87% of them occurred a single time. In total, the top ten clones hold approximately 3% of the sample. The specimen sequenced was PBMCs or T cells enriched from blood (not recorded which). Every receptor here comes from a young woman who had recovered from COVID-19.

The chain couples TRBV28 to TRBJ2-1, with D possibly being TRBD2 (6 bases). CDR1 is MDHEN and CDR2 is SYDVKM in the germline V gene. CDR3 length: 14 amino acids. V lost 4 bases and J lost 3, with 10 bases in between. The CDR3: CASSWSGYYNEQFF. The CDR3 coding sequence is TGTGCCAGCAGTTGGAGCGGGTACTACAATGAGCAGTTCTTC.

The chain employs TRBV19 and TRBJ1-3; weak D call: TRBD1 (5 bases). This CDR3 has 13 residues. Germline V lookup: CDR1 LNHDA, CDR2 SQIVND (reference sequence). Trimming removed 5 bases from V and 3 bases from J, with 8 bases in between. The CDR3 sequence is CASSSQGGNTIYF. Here the CDR3 DNA reads TGTGCCAGTAGTTCCCAGGGTGGAAACACCATATATTTT.

This clone was observed a single time. The rearrangement uses TRBV6-4 and TRBJ2-1, with TRBD2 as a possible D gene (6 bases). This CDR3 has 15 amino acids. Trimming stripped 3 bases from V and 7 bases from J, with 16 bases between. The germline V gene has CDR1 MRHNA and CDR2 SNTAGT. The CDR3 region is CASSDTAGSGNEQFF. The CDR3, as DNA: TGTGCCAGCAGTGATACTGCGGGATCAGGGAATGAGCAGTTCTTC.

This rearrangement joins TRBV5-1 to TRBJ2-1, with a weak D call TRBD2 (7 bases). The germline gives CDR1 SGHRS, CDR2 YFSETQ. V was trimmed by 4 bases and J by 8 bases, leaving 19 bases between them. The CDR3 is made up of 15 amino acids. The CDR3 DNA is TGCGCCAGCAGCATAAGGGGGGGTGTAAACGATGAGCAGTTCTTC. It is translated as CASSIRGGVNDEQFF.

The rearrangement uses TRBV29-1 and TRBJ2-7; 8 bases are shared with TRBD1. J was trimmed by 5 bases and V by 3 bases; bases with no gene match: 3. In germline, CDR1 is SQVTM, CDR2 ANQGSEA. The CDR3 runs 12 residues. This CDR3 is CSVESGGNEQYF. CDR3 nucleotides: TGCAGCGTTGAGTCAGGGGGCAACGAGCAGTACTTC.

The rearrangement joins TRBV4-1 to TRBJ2-2, with D perhaps matching TRBD2 (6 bases). Trimming cost V 3 bases and J 2 bases, with 19 bases left between them. Germline assignment: CDR1 MGHRA and CDR2 YSYEKL. There are 18 residues in the CDR3. CDR3 region: CASSQEGPEAGNTGELFF. The CDR3, as DNA: TGCGCCAGCAGCCAGGAAGGTCCCGAAGCGGGCAACACCGGGGAGCTGTTTTTT.

There are a few counts of this clone. V usage is TRBV19 and J usage is TRBJ1-5; unclear D gene. V shed 7 bases and J shed 1 base, with 11 bases lying between them. Per germline, CDR1 LNHDA and CDR2 SQIVND (reference sequence). The CDR3 has 14 residues. The CDR3 nucleotides are TGTGCCAGTACTAGCTATGGAAGCAATCAGCCCCAGCATTTT. The encoded protein is CASTSYGSNQPQHF.

The gene calls are TRBV7-9 and TRBJ2-5; 11 positions agree with TRBD2. The germline gives CDR1 SEHNR, CDR2 FQNEAQ (reference sequence). The V segment lost 5 bases and the J segment 2 bases; nucleotides outside the gene matches: 7. This CDR3 has 16 amino acids. CDR3 nucleotides: TGTGCCAGCAGCCGCCCTAGCGGGGGGTTTCAAGAGACCCAGTACTTC. It codes for CASSRPSGGFQETQYF.

V gene TRBV19 combines with J gene TRBJ1-1, with D maybe TRBD1 (6 bases). V lost 5 bases and J 2 bases, leaving 12 bases between the germline ends. CDR1 is LNHDA, CDR2 SQIVND, per germline (reference sequence). CDR3 length: 14 amino acids. The CDR3 loop is CASSYTRGNTEAFF. CDR3 coding DNA: TGTGCCAGTAGTTATACCAGGGGTAACACTGAAGCTTTCTTT.

This rearrangement joins TRBV4-2 to TRBJ1-4, with D tentatively TRBD1 (6 bases). V was trimmed by 4 bases and J by 4 bases, leaving 13 bases between them. Germline V lookup: CDR1 LGHNA, CDR2 YNFKEQ. This CDR3 has 15 residues. The CDR3 sequence is CASSLEGDNNEKLFF. The CDR3 DNA reads as TGTGCCAGCAGCCTCGAGGGGGATAATAATGAAAAACTGTTTTTT.

This clone was detected only once. J is TRBJ2-7 and V is TRBV6-5; the D is unclear. V dropped 6 bases and J dropped 2 bases, with 8 bases sitting between them. Germline-derived CDR1 and CDR2 are MNHEY and SVGAGI. This CDR3 has 12 amino acids. The CDR3: CASRRGTYEQYF. CDR3 bases: TGTGCCAGCAGGCGAGGAACCTACGAGCAGTACTTC.

The J gene is TRBJ2-5, the V gene TRBV7-2; tentatively, D is TRBD1 (5 bases). CDR1 and CDR2 (germline): SGHTA, FQGNSA. The CDR3 runs 15 residues. V was cut by 1 base and J by 1 base, with 10 bases left in between. The CDR3 region is CASSLVLRAQETQYF. CDR3 DNA: TGTGCCAGCAGCTTAGTACTCAGGGCCCAAGAGACCCAGTACTTC.

The chain couples TRBV5-1 to TRBJ2-7; 13 bases map to TRBD2. CDR3 length: 15 residues. Losses at the gene ends were 1 base for V and 7 bases for J; bases not matched to a gene: 5. The germline CDR1 and CDR2 sequences are SGHRS and YFSETQ. CDR3 amino acids: CASSLTSGGAVEQYF. The CDR3 DNA is TGCGCCAGCAGCTTGACTAGCGGGGGGGCCGTGGAGCAGTACTTC.

In its sample, this clone was seen once. CDR3: CASSQGPGLYGYTF. The CDR3 coding sequence is TGTGCCAGCAGCCAAGGGCCGGGATTGTATGGCTACACCTTC. The chain carries TRBV14 and TRBJ1-2; unclear D gene. The CDR3 contains 14 residues. Between the trimmed V and J ends, which lost 1 base and 5 bases, there was a span of 11 bases. The germline CDR1 and CDR2 sequences are SGHDN and FVKESK. The full variable domain, its missing parts supplied by reference TRBV14 and TRBJ1-2, is EAGVTQFPSHSVIEKGQTVTLRCDPISGHDNLYWYRRVMGKEIKFLLHFVKESKQDESGMPNNRFLAERTGGTYSTLKVQPAELEDSGVYFCASSQGPGLYGYTFGSGTRLTVV.

This clone was observed a handful of times. The chain uses TRBV25-1 and TRBJ2-5, with D perhaps matching TRBD1 (6 bases). CDR3 length: 13 residues. The V and J ends lost 3 bases and 1 base respectively, with 6 bases between them. Germline values: CDR1 MGHDK, CDR2 SYGVNS. The CDR3 reads CASSEGAQETQYF. CDR3 bases: TGTGCCAGCAGTGAGGGGGCCCAAGAGACCCAGTACTTC.

This chain uses TRBV11-1 with TRBJ1-2; D is perhaps TRBD1 (5 bases). The CDR3 has 15 amino acids. Between the trimmed V and J ends, which lost 1 base and 2 bases, there was a span of 11 bases. Germline lookup yields CDR1 SGHAT and CDR2 FQDESV (reference sequence). The CDR3 sequence is CASSLGQSTNYGYTF. In DNA, the CDR3 is TGTGCCAGCAGCTTAGGACAGAGTACCAACTATGGCTACACCTTC.

J is TRBJ1-3 and V is TRBV19; tentative D call: TRBD1 (6 bases). Germline-derived CDR1 and CDR2 are LNHDA and SQIVND (reference sequence). V lost 5 bases and J lost 0, with 11 bases in between. This CDR3 has 15 amino acids. The CDR3 region is CASSATGRSGNTIYF. For the CDR3, the DNA is TGTGCCAGTAGTGCGACAGGCCGCTCTGGAAACACCATATATTTT.

This clone turned up a few times. The rearrangement uses TRBV27 and TRBJ1-2; D is unresolved. CDR3 size: 13 residues. Germline loops: CDR1 MNHEY, CDR2 SMNVEV (reference sequence). Trimming cost V 2 bases and J 8 bases, with 12 bases left between them. CDR3 nucleotides: TGTGCCAGCAGTTTAAGGCCACCAGGAGGCTACACCTTC. Translating gives CASSLRPPGGYTF.

V and J are TRBV7-8 and TRBJ2-7; D is possibly TRBD1 (6 bases). Germline CDR1 SGHVS, CDR2 FQNEAQ. The CDR3 consists of 13 residues. V gave up 3 bases and J gave up 7 bases, with 13 bases separating them. CDR3 nucleotide sequence: TGTGCCAGCAGCTTTACAGGGAATGGGGAGCAGTACTTC. Protein sequence: CASSFTGNGEQYF.